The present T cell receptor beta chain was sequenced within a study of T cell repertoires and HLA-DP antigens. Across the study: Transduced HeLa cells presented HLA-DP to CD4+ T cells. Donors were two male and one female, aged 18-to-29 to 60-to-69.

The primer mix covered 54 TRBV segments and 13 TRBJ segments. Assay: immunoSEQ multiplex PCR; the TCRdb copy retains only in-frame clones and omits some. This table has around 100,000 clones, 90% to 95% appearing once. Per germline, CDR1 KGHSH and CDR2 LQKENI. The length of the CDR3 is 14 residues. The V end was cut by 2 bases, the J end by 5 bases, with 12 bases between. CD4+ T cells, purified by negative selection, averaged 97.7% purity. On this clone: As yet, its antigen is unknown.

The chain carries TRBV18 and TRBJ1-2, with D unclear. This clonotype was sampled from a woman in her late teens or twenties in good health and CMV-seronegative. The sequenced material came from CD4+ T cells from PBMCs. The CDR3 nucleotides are TGTGCCAGCTCACCAAGTCAGGAGGCATATGGCTACACCTTC. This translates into CASSPSQEAYGYTF.